This passage covers 3 T cell receptor beta chains from one sample sequenced in a study of T cells in Graves' hyperthyroidism and ophthalmopathy. From RNA transcripts, TCR beta CDR3 regions were amplified. HTBI primers were used for first-round RT-PCR of the TCR CDR3. TCRdb called the multiplex PCR reads again in MiXCR, with one record for every CDR3 protein. The sample consists of roughly 630,000 distinct CDR3 sequences, 15% to 17% of them appearing once. Input material: blood. The receptors derive from a young woman with Graves' hyperthyroidism.

This clonotype was picked up many times. The gene calls are TRBV18 and TRBJ1-2; the D gene is possibly TRBD1 (6 bases). This CDR3 spans 17 amino acids. Trimming shortened V by 3 bases and J by 1 base, and 18 bases separated the two germline ends. The V gene's germline CDR1 is KGHSH and CDR2 LQKENI. The CDR3 DNA is TGTGCCAGCTCACCGGTGGACACAGGGAGCCTTAACTATGGCTACACCTTC. Its translation: CASSPVDTGSLNYGYTF.

This clonotype was counted ten times or more. The chain combines TRBV28 with TRBJ1-6; D remains ambiguous. The ends were cut back, 3 bases at V and 8 bases at J, with 11 bases in the middle. Germline assignment: CDR1 MDHEN and CDR2 SYDVKM. The CDR3 has 14 residues. For the CDR3, the DNA is TGTGCCAGCAGTTTGGGTACCGTGTATTCACCCCTCCACTTT. It codes for CASSLGTVYSPLHF.

This clonotype has a count of ten or more. V gene TRBV6-5 combines with J gene TRBJ1-1, with 7 nucleotides matching TRBD1. Germline values: CDR1 MNHEY, CDR2 SVGAGI. This CDR3 comprises 16 residues. V was pared by 2 bases and J by 4 bases, with 10 bases of the junction left unmatched. CDR3 sequence reads: CASSYPYPGQRTEAFF. The CDR3 DNA sequence: TGTGCCAGCAGTTACCCCTACCCGGGACAGCGCACTGAAGCTTTCTTT.